Following are 11 T cell receptor beta chains from one sample sequenced in a study of vaccination effects on CD4 cells after COVID-19. Sequencing was performed with immunoSEQ multiplex PCR; in TCRdb, only in-frame clones are kept and a portion is missing. This table has 20,000 to 25,000 clones, under 75% appearing once. No cognate antigen is known for these TCRs. Sequencing followed a ViraFEST assay step that expanded antigen-specific CD4+ T cells with viral peptide pools. Investigators separated out CD4+ T cells once around eleven days of culture had passed. Each vaccine recipient was nucleocapsid antibody negative and had no prior SARS-CoV-2 infection. The material sequenced was CD4+ T cells from PBMCs cultured with HCoV-NL63 spike peptides, taken before COVID-19 vaccination. All receptors come from a human donor who received a COVID-19 vaccine.

This chain joins TRBV14 and TRBJ2-5; the D gene is possibly TRBD2 (6 bases). The CDR3 length is 18 residues. The V gene's germline CDR1 is SGHDN and CDR2 FVKESK. The V gene lost 1 base and the J gene lost 3 bases, with 21 bases spanning the gap. CDR3 sequence (DNA): TGTGCCAGCAGCCAAGGTCGGGGCTGGAGGGGCTTGGAAGAGACCCAGTACTTC. This gives the protein CASSQGRGWRGLEETQYF.

The CDR3 DNA is TGTGCCAGCAGCCAAGACCGGACTAGTGAATGGCTGTTCTTC. Protein sequence: CASSQDRTSEWLFF. This chain links TRBV3-1 (or the pseudogene TRBV3-2) with TRBJ2-1; 7 bases fit TRBD2. Germline V gene data show CDR1 as LGHDT and CDR2 as YNNKEL (reference sequence). The CDR3 covers 14 residues. Germline trimming cut 0 bases from V and 15 bases from J; bases unmatched to any gene: 11.

This clone has only a few counts. The V gene is TRBV20-1, the J gene TRBJ2-3; D gene uncertain. The germline V and J ends were trimmed by 2 bases and 2 bases, with 2 bases remaining between them. This CDR3 comprises 11 residues. Germline loops: CDR1 DFQATT, CDR2 SNEGSKA (reference sequence). The CDR3: CSARTTDTQYF. DNA of the CDR3: TGCAGTGCTAGAACCACAGATACGCAGTATTTT.

The genes are TRBV19 and TRBJ1-6; 7 bases match TRBD1. The CDR3 contains 14 residues. Germline trimming cut 5 bases from V and 7 bases from J; bases unmatched to any gene: 5. Germline V lookup: CDR1 LNHDA, CDR2 SQIVND (reference sequence). The CDR3 here is CASSFKQGNSPLHF. CDR3 nucleotides: TGTGCCAGTAGTTTTAAACAGGGGAATTCACCCCTCCACTTT. The full variable domain, in which reference TRBV19 and TRBJ1-6 provide the parts outside the CDR3, is DGGITQSPKYLFRKEGQNVTLSCEQNLNHDAMYWYRQDPGQGLRLIYYSQIVNDFQKGDIAEGYSVSREKKESFPLTVTSAQKNPTAFYLCASSFKQGNSPLHFGNGTRLTVT.

The CDR3: CASSQDHGRSYEQYF. The CDR3 bases are TGTGCCAGCAGCCAAGATCATGGCAGGAGCTACGAGCAGTACTTC. The rearrangement links TRBV4-2 to TRBJ2-7; no reliable D call. Germline CDR1 LGHNA, CDR2 YNFKEQ. This CDR3 has 15 residues. Trimming removed 0 bases from V and 3 bases from J, with 12 bases in between.

The genes are TRBV18 and TRBJ1-2; tentatively, D is TRBD1 (5 bases). CDR1 and CDR2 from the germline V gene are KGHSH and LQKENI. This CDR3 has 14 residues. The V end lost 3 bases, the J end lost 2 bases, and 10 bases lay between the germline ends. The DNA of the CDR3 is TGTGCCAGCTCACCGTGGGACGGGAACTATGGCTACACCTTC. Residues: CASSPWDGNYGYTF.

The genes are TRBV6-5 and TRBJ2-7; 7 nucleotides match TRBD2. Germline CDR1 MNHEY, CDR2 SVGAGI. Trimming at V came to 6 bases and at J to 5 bases, leaving 10 bases not matched to a gene. The CDR3 contains 14 residues. The CDR3 DNA is TGTGCCAGCAGCGATTCAACTAGCGAGGACGAGCAGTACTTC. Protein product: CASSDSTSEDEQYF.

The chain carries TRBV7-9 and TRBJ1-5, with D perhaps TRBD1 (5 bases). V shed 11 bases and J shed 0 bases, with 20 bases lying between them. This CDR3 spans 16 amino acids. Per germline, CDR1 SEHNR and CDR2 FQNEAQ (reference sequence). CDR3 in DNA: TGTGCCCCCCAGAGAGGGGACGGAAATAGCAATCAGCCCCAGCATTTT. It translates to CAPQRGDGNSNQPQHF.

This chain uses TRBV5-1 with TRBJ1-2, with D perhaps TRBD1 (5 bases). V lost 3 bases, J lost 3 bases, and 9 bases lay in between. The CDR3 is 13 residues long. From germline, CDR1 is SGHRS and CDR2 YFSETQ. The CDR3: CASSYQGDYGYTF. The CDR3 DNA sequence: TGCGCCAGCAGCTACCAGGGCGACTATGGCTACACCTTC.

The chain uses TRBV7-8 and TRBJ2-7; a possible D gene is TRBD1 (5 bases). The CDR3 is 13 amino acids. The germline gives CDR1 SGHVS, CDR2 FQNEAQ. The V gene lost 4 bases and the J gene lost 3 bases, with 10 bases spanning the gap. CDR3 nucleotides: TGTGCCAGCAGCTCGGACACCGTCTACGAGCAGTACTTC. Amino acid sequence: CASSSDTVYEQYF.

The chain carries TRBV28 and TRBJ1-2, with TRBD1 identical over 9 bases. Germline trimming cut 8 bases from V and 2 bases from J; bases unmatched to any gene: 15. The germline gives CDR1 MDHEN, CDR2 SYDVKM. The CDR3 loop spans 17 amino acids. Here the CDR3 reads CASSIIPTGGRNYGYTF. The CDR3 DNA follows: TGTGCCAGCTCGATTATTCCGACAGGGGGAAGGAACTATGGCTACACCTTC.